This entry describes one T cell receptor beta chain. This entry comes from a study of cytomegalovirus exposure and HLA in healthy donors. Donors showed nominal health when sampled, although they likely had unrecorded immune exposures. PCR amplification relied on 60 Vbeta primers (plus 13 Jbeta primers). Measured with immunoSEQ multiplex PCR; TCRdb has only the in-frame clones, and not every one. The sample records about 63,000 clones, 73% being singletons. V shed 2 bases, J shed 3 bases, and the junction held 8 bases outside the gene matches. The germline V gene has CDR1 SGHAT and CDR2 FQNNGV. The CDR3 totals 17 residues.

The chain recombines TRBV11-2 with TRBJ2-4; 9 nucleotides match TRBD1. The receptor comes from a man between 50 and 59 years old in good health and CMV-seronegative. Sequencing used PBMCs. The CDR3 loop reads CASSLTPDRGSKNIQYF. CDR3 nucleotides: TGTGCCAGCAGCTTAACGCCGGACAGGGGTAGCAAAAACATTCAGTACTTC.